The rows below give T cell receptor beta chains drawn from one sample of a study of cytomegalovirus exposure and HLA in healthy donors. The table came from immunoSEQ multiplex PCR; TCRdb's copy has only in-frame clones and leaves some out. The data contain about 160,000 clones, 70% to 80% of them seen just once; the ten biggest clones take up around 1.4%. Sequenced sample: PBMCs. All receptors derive from a man aged 55 to 70 in good health and CMV-seronegative. The CDR3 runs from the conserved cysteine through the conserved F or W. Each record gives: D gene, V gene, J gene, clone size, CDR3 protein, CDR3 DNA. D genes are given only for firm matches. The size field is filled for only some rows; it gives once, few, many or a size class.

D gene: TRBD2
V gene: TRBV7-2
J gene: TRBJ2-1
clone size: NA
CDR3 protein: CASSPLAGVDEQFF
CDR3 DNA: TGTGCCAGCAGCCCTCTAGCGGGAGTCGATGAGCAGTTCTTC

D gene: TRBD2
V gene: TRBV5-1
J gene: TRBJ2-1
clone size: NA
CDR3 protein: CASSSSGGAYNEQFF
CDR3 DNA: TGCGCCAGCAGCTCTAGCGGGGGGGCCTACAATGAGCAGTTCTTC

D gene: TRBD1
V gene: TRBV7-9
J gene: TRBJ2-7
clone size: NA
CDR3 protein: CASSLDRGLPGEQYF
CDR3 DNA: TGTGCCAGCAGCTTAGACAGGGGGCTTCCGGGCGAGCAGTACTTC

D gene: NA
V gene: TRBV7-2
J gene: TRBJ2-7
clone size: NA
CDR3 protein: CASSLVGASGPENYEQYF
CDR3 DNA: TGTGCCAGCAGCTTAGTGGGAGCCAGCGGGCCAGAGAATTACGAGCAGTACTTC

D gene: TRBD2
V gene: TRBV4-1
J gene: TRBJ2-1
clone size: NA
CDR3 protein: CASSQGLAGLNEQFF
CDR3 DNA: TGCGCCAGCAGCCAAGGTCTAGCGGGTTTGAATGAGCAGTTCTTC

D gene: TRBD1
V gene: TRBV6-6
J gene: TRBJ2-3
clone size: NA
CDR3 protein: CASSEGQGTFADTQYF
CDR3 DNA: TGTGCCAGCAGCGAGGGACAGGGAACATTTGCAGATACGCAGTATTTT

D gene: TRBD2
V gene: TRBV19
J gene: TRBJ2-2
clone size: NA
CDR3 protein: CASGVTSGRVTGELFF
CDR3 DNA: TGTGCCAGTGGGGTGACCAGCGGGAGAGTAACCGGGGAGCTGTTTTTT

D gene: TRBD2
V gene: TRBV18
J gene: TRBJ2-1
clone size: NA
CDR3 protein: CASSLGLAEGNEQFF
CDR3 DNA: TGTGCCAGCTCCCTGGGACTAGCGGAAGGGAATGAGCAGTTCTTC

D gene: NA
V gene: TRBV25-1
J gene: TRBJ2-2
clone size: once
CDR3 protein: CASSESSDTGELFF
CDR3 DNA: TGTGCCAGCAGTGAATCGAGCGACACCGGGGAGCTGTTTTTT

D gene: NA
V gene: TRBV9
J gene: TRBJ1-1
clone size: few
CDR3 protein: CASSLEGMNTEAFF
CDR3 DNA: TGTGCCAGCAGCCTGGAGGGAATGAACACTGAAGCTTTCTTT

D gene: TRBD2
V gene: TRBV29-1
J gene: TRBJ2-7
clone size: NA
CDR3 protein: CSAQGGGRVGTGPEQYF
CDR3 DNA: TGCAGCGCCCAAGGCGGGGGGCGCGTCGGGACGGGGCCCGAGCAGTACTTC

D gene: NA
V gene: TRBV10-3
J gene: TRBJ2-1
clone size: NA
CDR3 protein: CASQSTSEQFF
CDR3 DNA: TGTGCCTCCCAGTCCACAAGTGAGCAGTTCTTC

D gene: NA
V gene: TRBV6-4
J gene: TRBJ2-1
clone size: NA
CDR3 protein: CASSPGSGYYNEQFF
CDR3 DNA: TGTGCCAGCAGCCCCGGGAGCGGGTACTACAATGAGCAGTTCTTC

D gene: TRBD2
V gene: TRBV10-3
J gene: TRBJ2-7
clone size: NA
CDR3 protein: CAISGLAGFSYEQYF
CDR3 DNA: TGTGCCATCAGCGGACTAGCGGGATTCTCCTACGAGCAGTACTTC

D gene: NA
V gene: TRBV6-5
J gene: TRBJ2-1
clone size: few
CDR3 protein: CASSYLNEQFF
CDR3 DNA: TGTGCCAGCAGTTACCTGAATGAGCAGTTCTTC

D gene: TRBD1
V gene: TRBV2
J gene: TRBJ1-5
clone size: NA
CDR3 protein: CASRGGQVQPQHF
CDR3 DNA: TGTGCCAGCAGGGGCGGACAGGTACAGCCCCAGCATTTT

D gene: NA
V gene: TRBV5-4
J gene: TRBJ2-3
clone size: once
CDR3 protein: CASSLEWATTDTQYF
CDR3 DNA: TGTGCCAGCAGCTTGGAGTGGGCTACCACAGATACGCAGTATTTT

D gene: TRBD2
V gene: TRBV5-1
J gene: TRBJ2-1
clone size: few
CDR3 protein: CASSPSSGSSYNEQFF
CDR3 DNA: TGCGCCAGCAGCCCATCTAGCGGGAGCTCCTACAATGAGCAGTTCTTC

D gene: TRBD2
V gene: TRBV5-1
J gene: TRBJ2-7
clone size: few
CDR3 protein: CASSLVGLEAGEQYF
CDR3 DNA: TGCGCCAGCAGCTTGGTTGGACTAGAAGCGGGCGAGCAGTACTTC

D gene: NA
V gene: TRBV28
J gene: TRBJ2-1
clone size: once
CDR3 protein: CASSFVAGSSYNEQFF
CDR3 DNA: TGTGCCAGCAGTTTTGTTGCGGGAAGCTCCTACAATGAGCAGTTCTTC

D gene: NA
V gene: TRBV18
J gene: TRBJ2-1
clone size: NA
CDR3 protein: CASSGLDGDNEQFF
CDR3 DNA: TGTGCCAGCTCCGGTCTGGACGGGGACAATGAGCAGTTCTTC

D gene: TRBD1
V gene: TRBV4-1
J gene: TRBJ2-5
clone size: NA
CDR3 protein: CASSLGTGGAGETQYF
CDR3 DNA: TGCGCCAGCAGCCTCGGGACAGGGGGCGCGGGGGAGACCCAGTACTTC

D gene: TRBD1
V gene: TRBV7-6
J gene: TRBJ2-2
clone size: NA
CDR3 protein: CASSTRQGRTGELFF
CDR3 DNA: TGTGCCAGCAGCACGCGACAGGGGAGAACCGGGGAGCTGTTTTTT

D gene: TRBD2
V gene: TRBV5-1
J gene: TRBJ2-7
clone size: once
CDR3 protein: CASSEGTSVLYEQYF
CDR3 DNA: TGCGCCAGCAGCGAAGGGACTAGCGTTTTGTACGAGCAGTACTTC

D gene: TRBD1
V gene: TRBV9
J gene: TRBJ2-1
clone size: NA
CDR3 protein: CASSGDRGFDNEQFF
CDR3 DNA: TGTGCCAGCAGCGGAGACAGGGGTTTCGACAATGAGCAGTTCTTC